The 8 T cell receptor beta chains listed next were all sequenced from one sample in a study of T cell responses to AZD1222 COVID-19 vaccine. Data came from immunoSEQ multiplex PCR; TCRdb stores just in-frame clones and leaves some out. The repertoire holds roughly 180,000 clones, around 92% seen once, with approximately 1.2% in the top ten. This sample comprised peripheral blood, obtained 28 days after the second AZD1222 dose. The receptors here all came from an adult who received the AZD1222 COVID-19 vaccine.

This clone was found once. The gene calls are TRBV9 and TRBJ2-6, with D uncertain. The ends were cut back, 2 bases at V and 0 bases at J, with 6 bases in the middle. CDR1 SGDLS and CDR2 YYNGEE come from the germline V gene. The CDR3 covers 15 residues. CDR3 protein: CASSVAPSGANVLTF. The CDR3 coding sequence is TGTGCCAGCAGCGTCGCACCCTCTGGGGCCAACGTCCTGACTTTC.

CDR3 sequence: CASGGSFPSYEQYF. The CDR3 nucleotides are TGCGCCAGCGGTGGGTCATTCCCGTCCTACGAGCAGTACTTC. The chain links TRBV4-1 to TRBJ2-7; D is uncertain. Germline V lookup: CDR1 MGHRA, CDR2 YSYEKL. The CDR3 consists of 14 residues. V gave up 8 bases and J gave up 1 base, with 15 bases separating them.

This clone was recorded only once. V is TRBV27 and J is TRBJ1-1; D gene ambiguous. Germline V gives CDR1 MNHEY, CDR2 SMNVEV (reference sequence). V was trimmed by 0 bases and J by 6 bases, leaving 8 bases between them. The CDR3 runs 13 residues. The CDR3 sequence is CASSLSLGAEAFF. CDR3 nucleotide sequence: TGTGCCAGCAGTTTATCGCTGGGAGCTGAAGCTTTCTTT.

This clone has a single count. The V gene is TRBV7-8, the J gene TRBJ2-2; TRBD1 aligns across 11 bases. Per germline, CDR1 SGHVS and CDR2 FQNEAQ. V shed 8 bases and J 2 bases; nucleotides not matched to a gene: 4. CDR3 length: 15 residues. The CDR3 bases are TGTGCCAGCCGGACAGGGGGCTTTAACACCGGGGAGCTGTTTTTT. Amino acids: CASRTGGFNTGELFF.

The rearrangement links TRBV5-4 to TRBJ1-2, with 10 bases fitting TRBD1. Trimming cost V 3 bases and J 3 bases; bases outside gene matches: 2. The CDR3 sequence is 14 residues long. Germline CDR1 and CDR2: SGHNT and YYREEE (reference sequence). CDR3 region: CASSWDRGDYGYTF. The CDR3, as DNA: TGTGCCAGCAGCTGGGACAGGGGAGACTATGGCTACACCTTC. The variable domain in full, completed from reference TRBV5-4 and TRBJ1-2, reads ETGVTQSPTHLIKTRGQQVTLRCSSQSGHNTVSWYQQALGQGPQFIFQYYREEENGRGNFPPRFSGLQFPNYSSELNVNALELDDSALYLCASSWDRGDYGYTFGSGTRLTVV.

This chain uses TRBV2 with TRBJ1-2, with unresolved D. Per the germline V gene, CDR1 is SNHLY and CDR2 is FYNNEI. V lost 4 bases, J lost 0 bases, and 12 bases lay in between. This CDR3 is 15 amino acids long. DNA for the CDR3: TGTGCCAGCAGTGCGGAGACTTCAGCTAACTATGGCTACACCTTC. It yields the protein CASSAETSANYGYTF.

V gene TRBV6-5 combines with J gene TRBJ2-7, with 7 bases fitting TRBD1. With 4 bases clipped from V and 2 bases from J, the junction kept 5 bases outside the gene matches. CDR3 length equals 14 residues. Germline values: CDR1 MNHEY, CDR2 SVGAGI. The CDR3 DNA sequence: TGTGCCAGCAGTTTCCGGGACAGTCCCTACGAGCAGTACTTC. Amino acid sequence: CASSFRDSPYEQYF.

The rearrangement links TRBV2 to TRBJ2-1, with D unresolved. Trimming removed 7 bases from V and 9 bases from J, with 16 bases in between. Germline lookup yields CDR1 SNHLY and CDR2 FYNNEI. This CDR3 has 13 amino acids. CDR3 DNA: TGTGCCAGCACCCCCGACATCTCCGGTGAGCAGTTCTTC. Translated: CASTPDISGEQFF.